A selection of T cell receptor beta chains follows, all from one sample in a study of cytomegalovirus exposure and HLA in healthy donors. The repertoire was sequenced with immunoSEQ multiplex PCR; TCRdb's copy has only in-frame clones and lacks some. The table records 150,000 to 200,000 clones, roughly 72% of them present only once. The sample was PBMCs. The source of these receptors is a man between 40 and 49 years old in good health and CMV-seropositive. Each CDR3 is given with its conserved first and last residue.

>TRBJ1-1|TRBV7-9
CASSLSSGAEAFF
>TRBJ1-5|TRBV2
CASTRDRVQPQHF
>TRBJ2-5|TRBV19
CASSPLAGAQETQYF
>TRBJ1-2|TRBV9
CASSMTGAPNYGYTF
>TRBJ1-5|TRBV4-1
CASSPLPAGEQPQHF
>TRBJ1-5|TRBV7-9
CASSSGDQPQHF
>TRBJ2-1|TRBV11-2
CASSPNRDGQFF
>TRBJ2-5|TRBV2
CASSSPGLATPQETQYF
>TRBJ1-5|TRBV18
CASSTGTGEGQPQHF
>TRBJ2-7|TRBV19
CASMGQGWNEQYF
>TRBJ1-1|TRBV6-1
CASSYGEGTEAFF
>TRBJ2-3|TRBV9
CASSGGLAGGPTDTQYF
>TRBJ2-7|TRBV7-6
CASSPGQVGSYEQYF
>TRBJ2-7|TRBV5-6
CASSLNRGTYEQYF
>TRBJ2-5|TRBV18
CASSPPASGGVETQYF
>TRBJ2-5|TRBV29-1
CSVDSRGQLGETQYF
>TRBJ1-1|TRBV27
CASRWAGGGNTEAFF
>TRBJ1-1|TRBV29-1
CSVEPRGRGLGEAFF
>TRBJ1-3|TRBV4-3
CASSQDPLSRSLSGNTIYF
>TRBJ1-6|TRBV5-6
CASSSWGQGNSPLHF
>TRBJ2-2|TRBV5-4
CASSPNDGANTGELFF
>TRBJ1-6|TRBV27
CASMLRVPNSPLHF
>TRBJ1-4|TRBV6-5
CASQDRGNEKLFF
>TRBJ2-2|TRBV23-1
CASSHFPRCDTGELFF
>TRBJ1-1|TRBV27
CASSLLRQGNTEAFF
>TRBJ1-4|TRBV7-2
CASSFRQKVNEKLFF
>TRBJ1-3|TRBV7-2
CASSLASGGRGGNTIYF
>TRBJ1-4|TRBV7-7
CASSRGGTNEKLFF